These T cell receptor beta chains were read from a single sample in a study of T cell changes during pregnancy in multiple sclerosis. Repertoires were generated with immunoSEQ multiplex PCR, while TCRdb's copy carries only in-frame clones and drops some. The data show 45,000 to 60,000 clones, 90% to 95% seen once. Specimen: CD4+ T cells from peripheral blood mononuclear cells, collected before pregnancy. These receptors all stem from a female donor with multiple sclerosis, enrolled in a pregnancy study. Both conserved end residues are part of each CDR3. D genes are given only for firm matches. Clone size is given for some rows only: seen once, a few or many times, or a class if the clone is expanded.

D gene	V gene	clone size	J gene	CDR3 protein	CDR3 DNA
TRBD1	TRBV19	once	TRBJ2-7	CASSPGQTYEQYF	TGTGCCAGTAGCCCGGGACAGACCTACGAGCAGTACTTC
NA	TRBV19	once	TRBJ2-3	CASSIQGSDTQYF	TGTGCCAGTAGTATTCAGGGTTCAGATACGCAGTATTTT
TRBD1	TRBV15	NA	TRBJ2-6	CATSGLTGALSGANVLTF	TGTGCCACCAGCGGGTTGACAGGGGCCCTCTCTGGGGCCAACGTCCTGACTTTC
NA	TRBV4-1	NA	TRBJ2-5	CASSQTMKETQYF	TGCGCCAGCAGCCAAACTATGAAAGAGACCCAGTACTTC
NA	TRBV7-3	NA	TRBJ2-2	CASSLVSTGELFF	TGTGCCAGCAGCTTAGTATCCACCGGGGAGCTGTTTTTT
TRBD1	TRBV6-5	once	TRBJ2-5	CASSYTWDRTQEQYF	TGTGCCAGCAGTTACACCTGGGACAGGACCCAGGAGCAGTACTTC
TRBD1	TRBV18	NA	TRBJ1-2	CASSPGQNYGYTF	TGTGCCAGCTCACCGGGACAGAACTATGGCTACACCTTC
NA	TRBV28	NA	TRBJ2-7	CASSFNAAGSHEQYF	TGTGCCAGCAGTTTTAACGCGGCAGGGTCCCACGAGCAGTACTTC
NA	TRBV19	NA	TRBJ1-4	CASIEGPNEKLFF	TGTGCCAGTATCGAGGGCCCGAATGAAAAACTGTTTTTT
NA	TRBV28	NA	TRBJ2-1	CASSLGRVANEQFF	TGTGCCAGCAGTTTGGGCAGGGTAGCAAATGAGCAGTTCTTC
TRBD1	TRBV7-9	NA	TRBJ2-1	CASSLGDRVWNGQFF	TGTGCCAGCAGCTTAGGGGACAGGGTATGGAATGGGCAGTTCTTC
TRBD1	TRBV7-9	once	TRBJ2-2	CASRRRQGANTGELFF	TGTGCCAGCAGGCGACGACAGGGGGCGAACACCGGGGAGCTGTTTTTT
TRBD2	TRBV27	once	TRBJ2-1	CASSPPRRLAGVLGEQFF	TGTGCCAGCAGCCCACCGCGGCGGCTAGCGGGAGTGCTAGGTGAGCAGTTCTTC
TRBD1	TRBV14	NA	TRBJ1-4	CASRHRQGENEKLFF	TGTGCCAGCAGACACAGACAGGGTGAAAATGAAAAACTGTTTTTT
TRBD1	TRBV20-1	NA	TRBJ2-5	CSAGTEETQYF	TGCAGTGCCGGGACAGAAGAGACCCAGTACTTC
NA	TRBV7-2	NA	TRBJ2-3	CASSLRGPGGTDTQYF	TGTGCCAGCAGCTTAAGGGGGCCGGGAGGGACAGATACGCAGTATTTT
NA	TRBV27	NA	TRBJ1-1	CASSPFRFRVSMNTEAFF	TGTGCCAGCAGCCCTTTCCGATTCAGGGTGTCCATGAACACTGAAGCTTTCTTT
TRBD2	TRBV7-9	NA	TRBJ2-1	CASSSRQGSGLAGVNEQFF	TGTGCCAGCAGCTCCCGACAGGGATCAGGACTAGCGGGAGTCAATGAGCAGTTCTTC
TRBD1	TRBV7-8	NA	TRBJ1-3	CASSDQQGAAGNTIYF	TGTGCCAGCAGCGACCAACAGGGGGCAGCAGGAAACACCATATATTTT
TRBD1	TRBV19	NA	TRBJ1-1	CASSRGGTGGEAFF	TGTGCCAGTAGTAGGGGGGGAACAGGGGGCGAAGCTTTCTTT
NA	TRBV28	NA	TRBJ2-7	CASSVGPTYEQYF	TGTGCCAGCAGTGTTGGGCCTACCTACGAGCAGTACTTC
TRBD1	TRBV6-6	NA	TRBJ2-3	CASRLRTGGADTQYF	TGTGCCAGCCGACTAAGGACAGGGGGGGCAGATACGCAGTATTTT
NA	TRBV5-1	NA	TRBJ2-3	CASSLTTQSTDTQYF	TGCGCCAGCAGCTTGACGACTCAAAGCACAGATACGCAGTATTTT
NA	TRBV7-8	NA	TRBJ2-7	CASSFNRVLGEQYF	TGTGCCAGCAGCTTTAACAGGGTACTGGGCGAGCAGTACTTC
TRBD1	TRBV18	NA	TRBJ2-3	CASSRTDTGGNTDTQYF	TGTGCCAGCTCACGCACGGATACAGGGGGCAACACAGATACGCAGTATTTT
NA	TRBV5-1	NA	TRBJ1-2	CASTMEGRNYGYTF	TGCGCCAGCACCATGGAGGGGAGGAACTATGGCTACACCTTC
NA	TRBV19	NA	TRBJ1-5	CASSLLRQPQHF	TGTGCCAGTAGTCTCCTGAGGCAGCCCCAGCATTTT
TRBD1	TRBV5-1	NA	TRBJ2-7	CASSPSATGDPYEQYF	TGCGCCAGCAGCCCCAGTGCGACAGGGGATCCCTACGAGCAGTACTTC
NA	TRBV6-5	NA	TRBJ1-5	CASRRQTNQPQHF	TGTGCCAGCAGACGACAGACCAATCAGCCCCAGCATTTT